This entry describes one TCR beta chain. The antigen is unknown. Patients all relapsed after autologous stem cell transplantation, and there was variation in brentuximab vedotin exposure. Relapsed/refractory classical Hodgkin lymphoma patients had complete, partial or progressive responses. The sample originates from a study of PD-1 blockade in classical Hodgkin lymphoma. Study-level results: Newly diagnosed patients reportedly trailed healthy donors in baseline TCR diversity.

TCRdb's copy holds only in-frame clones and misses some; the assay was immunoSEQ multiplex PCR. The sample shows some 15,000 clones, over 65% of them seen only once. Trimming removed 2 bases at V and 2 bases at J, with 7 bases between. CDR1 is SQVTM and CDR2 is ANQGSEA in the germline V gene. The length of the CDR3 is 12 residues. This clonotype was sampled from a human donor with classical Hodgkin lymphoma. Sequencing was performed on peripheral blood mononuclear cells (PBMCs), taken at baseline. V and J are TRBV29-1 and TRBJ2-7; D possibly uses TRBD1 or TRBD2 (5 bases each). The CDR3 region has the DNA TGCAGCGTTGAAAGGGACCCCTACGAGCAGTACTTC. As protein: CSVERDPYEQYF.